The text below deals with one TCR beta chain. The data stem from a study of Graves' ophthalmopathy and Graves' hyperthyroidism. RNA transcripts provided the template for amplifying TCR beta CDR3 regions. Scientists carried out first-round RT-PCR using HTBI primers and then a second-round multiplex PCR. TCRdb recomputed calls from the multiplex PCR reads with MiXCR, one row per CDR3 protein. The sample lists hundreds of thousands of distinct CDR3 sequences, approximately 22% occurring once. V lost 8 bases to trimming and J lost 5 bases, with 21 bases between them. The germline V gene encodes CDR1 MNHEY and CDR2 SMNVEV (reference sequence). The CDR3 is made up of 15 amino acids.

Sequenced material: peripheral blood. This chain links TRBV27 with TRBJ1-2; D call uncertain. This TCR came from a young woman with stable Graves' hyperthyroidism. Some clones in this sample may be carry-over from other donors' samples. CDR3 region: CASSPLLDSSYGYTF. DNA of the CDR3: TGTGCCAGCTCACCACTTCTAGACTCGAGTTATGGCTACACCTTC.